The rows below give T cell receptor beta chains drawn from one sample of a study of cytomegalovirus exposure and HLA in healthy donors. Clones were sequenced by immunoSEQ multiplex PCR, and TCRdb holds only the in-frame ones, with some missing. The sample includes about 160,000 clones, approximately 90% seen only once; the top ten take 2.5% to 3%. Sequenced sample: PBMCs. All receptors derive from a young man in good health and CMV-seronegative. CDR3s leave out the opening cysteine and the closing phenylalanine or tryptophan.

V gene	J gene	CDR3 protein
TRBV4-3	TRBJ2-7	ASSQAPQGLYEQY
TRBV7-9	TRBJ2-3	ASSFTSGATDTQY
TRBV7-2	TRBJ2-3	ASSLAYRTTSDTQY
TRBV18	TRBJ1-3	ASSPSRVGNTIY
TRBV6-6	TRBJ1-6	ASSSQAGESPLH
TRBV4-1	TRBJ1-3	ASSQEQYSGNTIY
TRBV7-9	TRBJ1-1	ASSLAGLETAF
TRBV6-5	TRBJ2-3	ASSYSGASTDTQY
TRBV10-2	TRBJ2-1	ASSESGLPHEQF
TRBV4-1	TRBJ1-1	ASSHSVGGNTEAF
TRBV28	TRBJ1-5	ASSPHNQPQH
TRBV5-4	TRBJ2-2	ASSLGAGGPTGELF
TRBV2	TRBJ1-1	ASSVSVRLPEAF
TRBV29-1	TRBJ1-5	SVADRGLNQPQH
TRBV7-2	TRBJ2-3	ASSPLDTQY
TRBV6-1	TRBJ2-3	ASSERTGGGLRTDTQY
TRBV28	TRBJ1-1	ASRLPGITLNTEAF
TRBV7-9	TRBJ1-4	ASSLQGESNEKLF
TRBV5-1	TRBJ2-1	ASSLAERGSNEQF
TRBV7-2	TRBJ2-1	ASSLDGSSYNEQF
TRBV28	TRBJ2-1	ASSYFSPQGEQF
TRBV27	TRBJ1-4	ASSRQGGEKLF
TRBV28	TRBJ2-1	ASRLGRDNEQF
TRBV5-6	TRBJ2-2	ASKQGFRTGELF
TRBV6-5	TRBJ2-7	ASSYSKAGSYEQY
TRBV4-1	TRBJ2-3	ASSQESVTDTQY
TRBV28	TRBJ2-7	ASSLLTSGSSYEQY
TRBV21-1	TRBJ2-7	ASSKLAGERYEQY
TRBV19	TRBJ2-7	ASSALAGEDEQY
TRBV7-9	TRBJ1-3	ASSLVSSGNTIY
TRBV6-6	TRBJ1-3	ASSYKGTGPGNTIY
TRBV7-9	TRBJ2-2	ASRLTGVTGELF
TRBV5-4	TRBJ2-1	ASSLAGQGRHEQF
TRBV12-1	TRBJ2-7	ASSRGKRERDEQY
TRBV6-4	TRBJ2-1	ASRTGYNEQF
TRBV7-2	TRBJ2-1	ASSSGQGAYEQF
TRBV19	TRBJ2-1	ASSMGTGGDEQF
TRBV9	TRBJ2-5	ASSPVGGGQVETQY
TRBV27	TRBJ1-5	ASSLSAGLSNQPQH
TRBV28	TRBJ1-2	ASSLSGTLYGYT
TRBV5-4	TRBJ1-1	ASSKGQTNTEAF
TRBV28	TRBJ1-5	ASSLGGEDQPQH
TRBV19	TRBJ1-2	ASSIRQGANYGYT
TRBV4-3	TRBJ2-7	ASSSRLVGYEQY
TRBV11-2	TRBJ2-7	ASSLSRDSYYEQY
TRBV27	TRBJ2-3	ASSLLRTPDTQY
TRBV5-4	TRBJ1-5	ASSLEGGQPQH
TRBV4-1	TRBJ1-6	ASSQGFPGQTAPLH
TRBV7-6	TRBJ1-3	ASSSRQGALGNTIY
TRBV5-6	TRBJ2-7	ASSVSGEQY
TRBV18	TRBJ1-1	ASSRDSAFMNTEAF
TRBV10-2	TRBJ2-5	ASSEKAGAGETQY
TRBV5-1	TRBJ1-1	ASSLDSPGGTEAF
TRBV19	TRBJ1-4	ASIRQTDEKLF
TRBV6-6	TRBJ2-3	ASSRITGGTDTQY